Listed below are T cell receptor beta chains from one sample, sequenced in a study of cytomegalovirus exposure and HLA in healthy donors. TCRdb's copy holds only in-frame clones and misses some; the assay was immunoSEQ multiplex PCR. The sample includes 100,000 or so clones, roughly 70% of them seen just once. The source material was PBMCs. These receptor sequences come from a man aged 45-65 years in good health and CMV-seronegative. Both conserved end residues are part of each CDR3. The D gene is left open where the match is weak. Expanded clones are given a class, and other clones once, few, many or no size at all.

>TRBJ2-7|NA|TRBD2|TRBV9
CASSVGLAEVYEQYF
TGTGCCAGCAGCGTAGGCCTAGCGGAGGTATACGAGCAGTACTTC
>TRBJ2-3|NA|NA|TRBV5-1
CASSTDSYPTDTQYF
TGCGCCAGCAGCACGGACAGCTACCCCACAGATACGCAGTATTTT
>TRBJ1-2|NA|TRBD1|TRBV15
CATSRDRSSYGYTF
TGTGCCACCAGCAGGGACAGGTCGAGCTATGGCTACACCTTC
>TRBJ1-6|few|NA|TRBV7-2
CASSLGHGSPLHF
TGTGCCAGCAGCTTGGGACACGGGTCACCCCTCCACTTT
>TRBJ2-2|NA|NA|TRBV27
CASSLGRWAGELFF
TGTGCCAGCAGTCTTGGGAGGTGGGCCGGGGAGCTGTTTTTT
>TRBJ1-1|NA|NA|TRBV29-1
CSVGNLGGGAEAFF
TGCAGCGTAGGAAACTTGGGAGGCGGGGCTGAAGCTTTCTTT
>TRBJ2-3|NA|NA|TRBV7-9
CSSSLALAGADTQYF
TGTTCCAGCAGCTTAGCACTCGCCGGGGCAGATACGCAGTATTTT
>TRBJ2-2|NA|TRBD1|TRBV28
CASSGTGGTGELFF
TGTGCCAGCAGTGGGACAGGAGGCACCGGGGAGCTGTTTTTT
>TRBJ2-7|NA|NA|TRBV29-1
CSVEADGRGGEQYF
TGCAGCGTTGAAGCTGATGGCAGGGGCGGCGAGCAGTACTTC
>TRBJ2-2|NA|TRBD1|TRBV27
CASRQGAGTGELFF
TGTGCCAGTAGACAGGGGGCGGGCACCGGGGAGCTGTTTTTT
>TRBJ2-6|NA|TRBD1|TRBV30
CAWSLRDRGSWGANVLTF
TGTGCCTGGAGCCTCCGGGACAGGGGTTCGTGGGGGGCCAACGTCCTGACTTTC
>TRBJ1-2|NA|TRBD1|TRBV10-3
CATVPTGLQGYTF
TGTGCCACCGTCCCGACAGGGCTCCAAGGCTACACCTTC
>TRBJ1-4|NA|NA|TRBV21-1
CASRNSATNEKLFF
TGTGCCAGCAGGAACAGTGCAACTAATGAAAAACTGTTTTTT
>TRBJ2-7|NA|TRBD2|TRBV9
CASSPRGGLDEQYF
TGTGCCAGCAGCCCCCGGGGGGGTCTGGACGAGCAGTACTTC
>TRBJ1-1|NA|NA|TRBV5-6
CASSLVQGEAFF
TGTGCCAGCAGCTTAGTACAGGGTGAAGCTTTCTTT
>TRBJ1-5|NA|TRBD1|TRBV7-9
CSSSSTGAHHGDQPQHF
TGTTCCAGCAGCTCGACAGGGGCCCACCATGGGGATCAGCCCCAGCATTTT
>TRBJ2-3|NA|NA|TRBV19
CASSIYQGNTDTQYF
TGTGCCAGTAGTATTTATCAGGGGAACACAGATACGCAGTATTTT
>TRBJ1-2|NA|TRBD1|TRBV20-1
CSAYRGGGYTF
TGCAGTGCTTACAGGGGAGGCGGCTACACCTTC
>TRBJ2-3|NA|TRBD2|TRBV19
CASKRERESGGADTQYF
TGTGCCAGTAAGAGGGAGCGGGAGAGTGGAGGAGCAGATACGCAGTATTTT
>TRBJ2-7|once|TRBD2|TRBV2
CASTGTSGNYEQYF
TGTGCCAGCACGGGGACTAGCGGGAACTACGAGCAGTACTTC
>TRBJ2-1|NA|NA|TRBV7-9
CASSPMVQANEQFF
TGTGCCAGCAGCCCAATGGTACAGGCCAATGAGCAGTTCTTC
>TRBJ2-5|NA|NA|TRBV5-1
CASSNAGYQETQYF
TGCGCCAGCAGCAATGCGGGTTATCAAGAGACCCAGTACTTC
>TRBJ1-5|once|NA|TRBV5-6
CASSRGVSQPQHF
TGTGCCAGCAGCCGGGGTGTTTCGCAGCCCCAGCATTTT
>TRBJ2-5|NA|NA|TRBV5-4
CASSQGSRQETQYF
TGTGCCAGCAGCCAGGGGAGCAGACAAGAGACCCAGTACTTC
>TRBJ2-1|NA|TRBD2|TRBV7-2
CASSSTSGGGLFF
TGTGCCAGCAGCTCCACTAGCGGGGGGGGTCTGTTCTTC
>TRBJ1-1|NA|NA|TRBV5-1
CASRMAENTEAFF
TGCGCCAGCAGGATGGCAGAAAACACTGAAGCTTTCTTT
>TRBJ2-3|once|NA|TRBV27
CASSHTGTDTQYF
TGTGCCAGCAGTCACACAGGGACAGATACGCAGTATTTT
>TRBJ2-3|NA|TRBD1|TRBV2
CASSVRDRGLVTQYF
TGTGCCAGCAGTGTTCGAGACAGGGGGCTGGTTACGCAGTATTTT
>TRBJ2-7|few|NA|TRBV6-1
CASRLHLTGSEQYF
TGTGCCAGCAGACTTCACCTAACAGGGAGCGAGCAGTACTTC
>TRBJ2-7|NA|NA|TRBV27
CASGRTAAYEQYF
TGTGCCAGCGGCCGGACAGCGGCCTACGAGCAGTACTTC
>TRBJ2-7|once|NA|TRBV2
CASTPTGQGFEQYF
TGTGCCAGCACCCCGACGGGACAAGGTTTCGAGCAGTACTTC
>TRBJ2-1|NA|TRBD2|TRBV11-3
CASSLEGGKLNEQFF
TGTGCCAGCAGCTTAGAGGGAGGGAAGTTAAATGAGCAGTTCTTC
>TRBJ1-5|NA|NA|TRBV28
CASSPRQVSPQHF
TGTGCCAGCAGTCCCAGACAGGTGAGTCCCCAGCATTTT
>TRBJ2-7|few|NA|TRBV5-1
CASSFRDTGYEQYF
TGCGCCAGCAGCTTTCGGGACACAGGATACGAGCAGTACTTC
>TRBJ2-7|NA|TRBD2|TRBV9
CASSPYSGTSHEQYF
TGTGCCAGCAGCCCATATAGCGGGACCTCCCACGAGCAGTACTTC
>TRBJ1-4|NA|TRBD1|TRBV6-5
CATRTGVEKLFF
TGTGCCACACGGACAGGGGTTGAAAAACTGTTTTTT
>TRBJ2-1|NA|NA|TRBV6-4
CASSVYYSGSSYNEQFF
TGTGCCAGCAGTGTTTATTATAGCGGAAGCTCCTACAATGAGCAGTTCTTC